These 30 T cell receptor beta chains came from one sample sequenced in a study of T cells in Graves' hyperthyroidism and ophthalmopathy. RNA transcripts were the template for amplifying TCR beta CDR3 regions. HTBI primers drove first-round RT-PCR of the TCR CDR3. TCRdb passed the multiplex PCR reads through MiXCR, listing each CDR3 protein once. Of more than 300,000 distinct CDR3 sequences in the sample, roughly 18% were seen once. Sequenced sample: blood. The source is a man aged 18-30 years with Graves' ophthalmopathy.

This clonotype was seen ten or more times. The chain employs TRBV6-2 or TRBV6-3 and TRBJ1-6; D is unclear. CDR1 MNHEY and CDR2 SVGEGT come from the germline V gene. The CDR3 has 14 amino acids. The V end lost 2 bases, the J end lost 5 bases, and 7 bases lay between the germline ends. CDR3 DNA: TGTGCCAGCAGTTACCCGGCCGATAATTCACCCCTCCACTTT. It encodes CASSYPADNSPLHF.

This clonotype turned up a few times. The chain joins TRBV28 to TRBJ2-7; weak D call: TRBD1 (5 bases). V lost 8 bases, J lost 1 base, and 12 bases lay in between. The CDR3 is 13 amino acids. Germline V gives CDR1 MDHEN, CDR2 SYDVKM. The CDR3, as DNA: TGTGCCAGCTTTAACCACAGGTCCTACGAGCAGTACTTC. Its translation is CASFNHRSYEQYF. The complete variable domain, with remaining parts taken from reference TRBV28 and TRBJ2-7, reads DVKVTQSSRYLVKRTGEKVFLECVQDMDHENMFWYRQDPGLGLRLIYFSYDVKMKEKGDIPEGYSVSREKKERFSLILESASTNQTSMYLCASFNHRSYEQYFGPGTRLTVT.

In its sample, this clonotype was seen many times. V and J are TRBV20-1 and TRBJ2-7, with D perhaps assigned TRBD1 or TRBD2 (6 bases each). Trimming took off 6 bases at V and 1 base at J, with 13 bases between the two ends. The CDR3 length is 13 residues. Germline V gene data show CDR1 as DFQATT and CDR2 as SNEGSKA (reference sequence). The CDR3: CSARGGGSYEQYF. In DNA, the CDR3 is TGCAGTGCCCGAGGGGGAGGTTCCTACGAGCAGTACTTC.

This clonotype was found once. CDR3 DNA sequence: TGTGCCAGCAGCGAGGGGGGACCTTCGTACCAAGAGACCCAGTACTTC. Protein sequence: CASSEGGPSYQETQYF. This rearrangement joins TRBV9 to TRBJ2-5; D could derive from TRBD1 or TRBD2 (6 bases each). V was trimmed by 3 bases and J by 0 bases, leaving 15 bases between them. Germline V gives CDR1 SGDLS, CDR2 YYNGEE. The CDR3 totals 16 residues.

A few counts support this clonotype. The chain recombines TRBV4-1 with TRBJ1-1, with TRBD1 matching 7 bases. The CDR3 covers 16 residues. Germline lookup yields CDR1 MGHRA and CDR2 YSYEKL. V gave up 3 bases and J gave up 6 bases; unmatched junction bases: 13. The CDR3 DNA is TGCGCCAGCAGCCATCGGCCCGGGGCCACAGGGGCTGAAGCTTTCTTT. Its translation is CASSHRPGATGAEAFF.

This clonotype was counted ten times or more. Written as DNA, the CDR3 is TGTGCCAGCAGGCCGACTAGCGGGTTCGCTGATGAGCAGTTCTTC. Residues: CASRPTSGFADEQFF. The chain employs TRBV3-1 and TRBJ2-1, with 10 nucleotides matching TRBD2. The CDR3 runs 15 residues. Germline-derived CDR1 and CDR2 are LGHDT and YNNKEL (reference sequence). V lost 6 bases, J lost 8 bases, and 10 bases stayed unmatched.

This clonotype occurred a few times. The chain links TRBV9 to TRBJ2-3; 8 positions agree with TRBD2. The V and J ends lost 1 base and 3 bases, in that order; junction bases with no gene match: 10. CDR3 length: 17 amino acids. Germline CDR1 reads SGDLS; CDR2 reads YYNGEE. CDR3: CASSVSGPPGGTDTQYF. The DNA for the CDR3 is TGTGCCAGCAGCGTATCGGGACCCCCGGGGGGGACAGATACGCAGTATTTT. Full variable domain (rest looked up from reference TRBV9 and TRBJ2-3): DSGVTQTPKHLITATGQRVTLRCSPRSGDLSVYWYQQSLDQGLQFLIQYYNGEERAKGNILERFSAQQFPDLHSELNLSSLELGDSALYFCASSVSGPPGGTDTQYFGPGTRLTVL.

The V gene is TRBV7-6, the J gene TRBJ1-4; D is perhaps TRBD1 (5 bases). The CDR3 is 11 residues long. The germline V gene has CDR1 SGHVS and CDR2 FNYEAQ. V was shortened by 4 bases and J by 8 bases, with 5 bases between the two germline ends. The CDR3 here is CASSSGEKLFF. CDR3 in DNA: TGTGCCAGCAGCTCAGGGGAAAAACTGTTTTTT.

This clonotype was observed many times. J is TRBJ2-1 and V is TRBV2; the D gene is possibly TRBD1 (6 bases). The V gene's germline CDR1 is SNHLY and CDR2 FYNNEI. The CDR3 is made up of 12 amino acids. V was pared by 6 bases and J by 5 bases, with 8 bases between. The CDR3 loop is CASSRDNNEQFF. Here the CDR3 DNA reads TGTGCCAGCAGCCGGGACAACAATGAGCAGTTCTTC. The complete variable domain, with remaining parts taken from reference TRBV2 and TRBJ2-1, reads EPEVTQTPSHQVTQMGQEVILRCVPISNHLYFYWYRQILGQKVEFLVSFYNNEISEKSEIFDDQFSVERPDGSNFTLKIRSTKLEDSAMYFCASSRDNNEQFFGPGTRLTVL.

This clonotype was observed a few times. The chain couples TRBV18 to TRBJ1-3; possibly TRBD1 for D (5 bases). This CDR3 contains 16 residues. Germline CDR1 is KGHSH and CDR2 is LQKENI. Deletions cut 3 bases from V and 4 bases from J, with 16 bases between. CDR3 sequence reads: CASSPQRTGDGNTIYF. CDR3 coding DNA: TGTGCCAGCTCACCCCAACGTACGGGGGACGGAAACACCATATATTTT.

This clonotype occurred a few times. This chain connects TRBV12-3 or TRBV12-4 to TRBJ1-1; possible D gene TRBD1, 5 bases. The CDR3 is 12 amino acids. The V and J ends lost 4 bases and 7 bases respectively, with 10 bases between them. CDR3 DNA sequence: TGTGCCAGCAGTTGGGGGACGGGTGAAGCTTTCTTT. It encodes CASSWGTGEAFF.

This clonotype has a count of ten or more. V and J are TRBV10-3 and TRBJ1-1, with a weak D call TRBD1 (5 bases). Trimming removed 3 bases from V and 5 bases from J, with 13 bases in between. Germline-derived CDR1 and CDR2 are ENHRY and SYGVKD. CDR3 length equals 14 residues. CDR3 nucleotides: TGTGCCATCAGTGATGGGGGTGTCGGAACTGAAGCTTTCTTT. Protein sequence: CAISDGGVGTEAFF.

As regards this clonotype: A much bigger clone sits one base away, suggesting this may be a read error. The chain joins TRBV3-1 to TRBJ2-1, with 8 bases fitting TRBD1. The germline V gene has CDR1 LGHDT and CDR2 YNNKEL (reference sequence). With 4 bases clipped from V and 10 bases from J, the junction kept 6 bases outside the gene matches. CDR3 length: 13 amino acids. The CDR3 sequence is CASSPDRVNEQFF. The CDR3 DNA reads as TGTGCCAGCAGCCCGGACAGGGTAAACGAGCAGTTCTTC.

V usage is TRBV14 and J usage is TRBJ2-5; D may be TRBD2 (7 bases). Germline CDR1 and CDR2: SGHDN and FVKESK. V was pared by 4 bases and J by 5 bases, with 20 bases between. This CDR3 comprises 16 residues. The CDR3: CASSPVGGGYGETQYF. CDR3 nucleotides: TGTGCCAGCAGCCCCGTGGGCGGGGGCTATGGGGAGACCCAGTACTTC.

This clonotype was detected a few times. The CDR3 nucleotides read TGTGCCAGCAGTTTCCGGGACAGGGGTACCGGGGAGCTGTTTTTT. Encoded protein: CASSFRDRGTGELFF. The chain employs TRBV12-3 or TRBV12-4 and TRBJ2-2; 10 nucleotides agree with TRBD1. The CDR3 contains 15 residues. J gave up 5 bases and V 3 bases, and 3 bases lay outside the gene matches.

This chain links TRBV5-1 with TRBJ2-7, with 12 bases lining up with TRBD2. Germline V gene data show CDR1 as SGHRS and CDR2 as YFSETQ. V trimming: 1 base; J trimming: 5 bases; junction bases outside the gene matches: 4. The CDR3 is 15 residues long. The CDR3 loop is CASSLPTSGRHEQYF. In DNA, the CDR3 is TGCGCCAGCAGCTTGCCGACTAGCGGGAGACACGAGCAGTACTTC.

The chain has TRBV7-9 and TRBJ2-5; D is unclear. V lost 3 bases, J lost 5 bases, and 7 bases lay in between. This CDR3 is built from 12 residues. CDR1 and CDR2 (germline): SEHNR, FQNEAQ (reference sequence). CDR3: CASSLVSETQYF. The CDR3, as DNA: TGTGCCAGCAGCTTGGTCAGCGAGACCCAGTACTTC.

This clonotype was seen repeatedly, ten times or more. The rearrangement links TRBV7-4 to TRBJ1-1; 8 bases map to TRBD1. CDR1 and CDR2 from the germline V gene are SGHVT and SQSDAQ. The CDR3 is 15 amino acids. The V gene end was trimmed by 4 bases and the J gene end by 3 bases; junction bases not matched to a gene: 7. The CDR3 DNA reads TGTGCCAGCAGCTCCGGGACAGGATTAGACACTGAAGCTTTCTTT. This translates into CASSSGTGLDTEAFF.

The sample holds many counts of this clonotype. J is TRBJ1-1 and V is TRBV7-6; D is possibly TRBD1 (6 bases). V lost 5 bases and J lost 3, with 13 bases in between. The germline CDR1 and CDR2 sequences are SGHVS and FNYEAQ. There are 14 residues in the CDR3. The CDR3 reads CASSTAGQYTEAFF. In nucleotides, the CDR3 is TGTGCCAGCAGCACAGCAGGACAGTACACTGAAGCTTTCTTT.

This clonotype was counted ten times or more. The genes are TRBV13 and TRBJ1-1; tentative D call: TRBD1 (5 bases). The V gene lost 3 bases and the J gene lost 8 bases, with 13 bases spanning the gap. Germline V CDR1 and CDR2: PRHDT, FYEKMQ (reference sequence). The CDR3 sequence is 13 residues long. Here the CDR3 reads CASSFRDGIEAFF. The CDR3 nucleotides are TGTGCCAGCAGCTTCCGGGACGGAATCGAAGCTTTCTTT.

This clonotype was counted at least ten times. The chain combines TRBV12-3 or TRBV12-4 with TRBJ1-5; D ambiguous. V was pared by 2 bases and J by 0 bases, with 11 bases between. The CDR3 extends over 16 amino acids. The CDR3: CASSLRRADSNQPQHF. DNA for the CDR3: TGTGCCAGCAGTTTACGGCGCGCAGATAGCAATCAGCCCCAGCATTTT.

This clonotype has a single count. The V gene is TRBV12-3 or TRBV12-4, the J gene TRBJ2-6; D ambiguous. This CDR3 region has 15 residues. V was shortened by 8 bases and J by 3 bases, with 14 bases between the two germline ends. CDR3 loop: CASSRDGFGANVLTF. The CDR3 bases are TGTGCCAGCTCGCGCGACGGCTTTGGGGCCAACGTCCTGACTTTC.

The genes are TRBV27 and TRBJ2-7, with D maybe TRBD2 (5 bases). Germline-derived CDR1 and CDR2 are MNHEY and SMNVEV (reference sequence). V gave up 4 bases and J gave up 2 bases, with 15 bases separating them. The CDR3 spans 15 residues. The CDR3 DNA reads TGTGCCAGCAGTTCCGGCGGGCATAACCCCTACGAGCAGTACTTC. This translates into CASSSGGHNPYEQYF.

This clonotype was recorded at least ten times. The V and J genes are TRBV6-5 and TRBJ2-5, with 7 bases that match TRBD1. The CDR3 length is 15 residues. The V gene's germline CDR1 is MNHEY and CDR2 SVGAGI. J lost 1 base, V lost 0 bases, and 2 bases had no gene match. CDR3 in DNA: TGTGCCAGCAGTTACTCGGACAGGCTCCAAGAGACCCAGTACTTC. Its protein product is CASSYSDRLQETQYF.

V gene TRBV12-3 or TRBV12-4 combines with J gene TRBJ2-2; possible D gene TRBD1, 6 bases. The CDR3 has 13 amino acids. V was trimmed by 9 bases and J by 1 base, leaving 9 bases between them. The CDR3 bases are TGTGCCAGTACACAGGGGAACACCGGGGAGCTGTTTTTT. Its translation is CASTQGNTGELFF.

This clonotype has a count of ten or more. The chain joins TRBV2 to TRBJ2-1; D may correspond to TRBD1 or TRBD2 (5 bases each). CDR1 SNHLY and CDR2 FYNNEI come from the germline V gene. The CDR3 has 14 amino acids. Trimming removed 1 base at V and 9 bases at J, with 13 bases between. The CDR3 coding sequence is TGTGCCAGCAGTGAAGTGGGACCCCGCGGTGAGCAGTTCTTC. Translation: CASSEVGPRGEQFF.

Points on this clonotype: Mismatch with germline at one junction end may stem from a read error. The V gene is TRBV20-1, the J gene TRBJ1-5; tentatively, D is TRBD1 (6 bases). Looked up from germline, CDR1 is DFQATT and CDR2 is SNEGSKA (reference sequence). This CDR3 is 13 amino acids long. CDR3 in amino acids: CGANKQGDRPQHF. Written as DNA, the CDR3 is TGCGGTGCTAATAAACAGGGTGATAGGCCCCAGCATTTT.

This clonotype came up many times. CDR3: CASNQWTGNYGYTF. DNA for the CDR3: TGTGCCAGCAACCAATGGACAGGGAACTATGGCTACACCTTC. The genes are TRBV11-2 and TRBJ1-2; TRBD1 aligns across 8 bases. Germline V gene lookup returns CDR1 SGHAT and CDR2 FQNNGV. The CDR3 has 14 residues. V lost 7 bases and J lost 2; bases outside the gene matches: 6.

CDR3 sequence reads: CASSPNGDDGYTF. The CDR3 DNA reads TGTGCCAGCTCACCTAACGGGGACGATGGCTACACCTTC. The rearrangement links TRBV18 to TRBJ1-2, with TRBD1 as a possible D gene (5 bases). The CDR3 extends over 13 amino acids. The V and J ends lost 3 bases and 6 bases respectively, with 11 bases between them. Germline V gene lookup returns CDR1 KGHSH and CDR2 LQKENI. Complete variable domain (other parts from reference TRBV18 and TRBJ1-2): NAGVMQNPRHLVRRRGQEARLRCSPMKGHSHVYWYRQLPEEGLKFMVYLQKENIIDESGMPKERFSAEFPKEGPSILRIQQVVRGDSAAYFCASSPNGDDGYTFGSGTRLTVV.

CDR3 nucleotide sequence: TGTGCCAGCAGTTGGGGACTATTGGGAAACACAGATACGCAGTATTTT. It encodes CASSWGLLGNTDTQYF. The rearrangement joins TRBV6-1 to TRBJ2-3, with 7 bases fitting TRBD2. The V gene's germline CDR1 is MNHNS and CDR2 SASEGT. This CDR3 is 16 amino acids long. V shed 5 bases and J 2 bases; nucleotides not matched to a gene: 10.